The clone carrying this T cell receptor (beta chain) was recorded at least ten times. Its specificity is not known. Healthy controls consisted of blood bank volunteers in Maryland, USA. PBMCs stored at -80 C, numbering 2 million, were the origin of the unsorted libraries. This specimen comes from a study of neurological immune-mediated disorders. Study conclusions and caveats: CDR3 amino acid sequences of expanded clones were not shared across subjects, a result suggesting private repertoires in all groups.

As for the cDNA, it was generated by 5'RACE with 10-nucleotide random UMIs. TCRdb re-derived calls from the 5' RACE reads in MiXCR, one entry per CDR3 protein. The data contain 25,000 to 35,000 distinct CDR3 sequences, about an eighth of them singletons. Looked up from germline, CDR1 is LNHDA and CDR2 is SQIVND (reference sequence). This CDR3 has 16 residues. Losses at the gene ends were 3 bases for V and 4 bases for J; bases not matched to a gene: 9. Sample: PBMCs. The J gene is TRBJ2-1, the V gene TRBV19; TRBD1 aligns across 7 bases. The source of this sequence is a woman aged 60-75 years in good health. The CDR3 region is CASSITGVVAYNEQFF. The CDR3 region has the DNA TGTGCCAGTAGTATTACAGGGGTAGTTGCGTACAATGAGCAGTTCTTC.